This T cell receptor (beta chain) was found in a study of identical twins. Whole-study findings and limits: Researchers caution that invariant MAIT and iNKT cells could partly confound zero-insertion analyses.

This CDR3 is built from 15 residues. Trimming removed 0 bases from V and 7 bases from J, with 16 bases in between. Germline V lookup: CDR1 SGHRS, CDR2 YFSETQ. Each CDR3 protein gets one entry after TCRdb re-called the 5' RACE reads with MiXCR. The data contain 400,000 to 500,000 distinct CDR3 sequences, about 13% of them singletons. As concerns this clonotype: What it binds is unknown.

These data were likewise used in another study, on yellow fever vaccine responses in identical twins.

The sequence was obtained from a woman between 18 and 29 years old in good health. The chain carries TRBV5-1 and TRBJ1-2; tentative D call: TRBD1 (5 bases). Sample: CD4+ T cells sorted from blood. The CDR3 nucleotides are TGCGCCAGCAGCTTGGCGCAGGGAGCAGCAGGTGGCTACACCTTC. As protein: CASSLAQGAAGGYTF.